Listed here are 20 T cell receptor beta chains from one sample, sequenced in a study of human T cells and chemical hapten exposure (dated by TCRdb to about 2021). Receptors were amplified or captured by RACE. The sequencing machine was a NextSeq 500. TCRdb's own reprocessing of the public reads used fastp at Q25 and MiXCR and kept productive beta chains. Every CDR3 protein is listed once, alongside the most common genes and DNA of its rows. The sample profile shows roughly 42,000 distinct CDR3 sequences; 8.5% to 10% of them were found once. Together, the top ten hold around 15% of the sample. This specimen's time point label, per the study, means: patch test 2, 6 weeks after DPC sensitization. Interpreted using the paper, the treatment or condition label stands for: therapeutic diphenylcyclopropenone sensitization with weekly scalp DPC. Total RNA was extracted from unfractionated whole blood collected in Tempus Blood RNA tubes.

The sequencing here drew on whole blood, taken in connection with sensitization to the hapten diphenylcyclopropenone (DPC). Receptors originate from a woman between 25 and 40 years old with alopecia areata. Some clones in this sample may be carry-over from other donors' samples.

This clonotype was seen more than once but under ten times. The J gene is TRBJ1-1, the V gene TRBV11-2; possible D gene TRBD1, 5 bases. Looked up from germline, CDR1 is SGHAT and CDR2 is FQNNGV. Trimming took 4 bases from V and 0 from J, leaving 12 bases between them. This CDR3 region has 15 residues. The CDR3 coding sequence is TGTGCCAGCAGCTCACTGGGACTCATGAACACTGAAGCTTTCTTT. Its protein is CASSSLGLMNTEAFF. The full variable domain, completed using reference TRBV11-2 and TRBJ1-1, is EAGVAQSPRYKIIEKRQSVAFWCNPISGHATLYWYQQILGQGPKLLIQFQNNGVVDDSQLPKDRFSAERLKGVDSTLKIQPAKLEDSAVYLCASSSLGLMNTEAFFGQGTRLTVV.

This clonotype was seen only a few times. The chain uses TRBV12-3 or TRBV12-4 and TRBJ2-5; 9 bases are a match to TRBD2. V shed 4 bases and J 1 base; nucleotides not matched to a gene: 4. This CDR3 spans 15 amino acids. CDR3 protein: CASSSQRGAQETQYF. DNA for the CDR3: TGTGCCAGCAGTTCTCAGCGGGGGGCCCAAGAGACCCAGTACTTC.

Remarks on this clonotype: This may stem from a read error, because a much larger clone lies one nucleotide away. The rearrangement joins TRBV12-3 or TRBV12-4 to TRBJ2-7; no firm D call. The CDR3 length is 14 residues. The DNA for the CDR3 is TGTGCCAACAGTTTTAAAGGGTCCTCCTACGAGCAGTACTTC. It encodes CANSFKGSSYEQYF.

J is TRBJ2-4 and V is TRBV28; 7 bases line up with TRBD1. Losses at the gene ends were 3 bases for V and 9 bases for J; bases not matched to a gene: 5. Germline V gene lookup returns CDR1 MDHEN and CDR2 SYDVKM. CDR3 size: 13 residues. CDR3 residues: CASSFSDRSIQYF. CDR3 sequence (DNA): TGTGCCAGCAGTTTTTCGGACAGGAGCATTCAGTACTTC.

This CDR3 reads CASSPGPAPGQPQHF. The CDR3 DNA is TGTGCCAGCAGCCCCGGGCCAGCGCCCGGCCAGCCCCAGCATTTT. V is TRBV7-2 and J is TRBJ1-5, with unresolved D. The CDR3 has 15 residues. CDR1 SGHTA and CDR2 FQGNSA come from the germline V gene. Deletions cut 5 bases from V and 7 bases from J, with 18 bases between.

This chain uses TRBV5-1 with TRBJ2-7; either TRBD1 or TRBD2 may supply D (5 bases each). Germline V gene lookup returns CDR1 SGHRS and CDR2 YFSETQ. Trimming left V 0 bases short and J 6 bases short, with 10 bases between. The CDR3 covers 13 residues. The CDR3 region has the DNA TGCGCCAGCAGCTTGGACCGGGACGGCGAGCAGTACTTC. It translates to CASSLDRDGEQYF.

This clonotype came up a few times. The V call is TRBV29-1, the J call TRBJ2-3; D remains unclear. CDR3 length: 13 amino acids. CDR1 and CDR2 (germline): SQVTM, ANQGSEA. The V end lost 5 bases, the J end lost 0 bases, and 9 bases lay between the germline ends. The CDR3: CSVLDPSTDTQYF. The DNA of the CDR3 is TGCAGCGTTCTTGACCCTAGCACAGATACGCAGTATTTT.

Ten or more counts support this clonotype. V usage is TRBV7-9 and J usage is TRBJ2-3; D remains unclear. There are 14 residues in the CDR3. V shed 6 bases and J shed 1 base, with 11 bases lying between them. The V gene's germline CDR1 is SEHNR and CDR2 FQNEAQ (reference sequence). The CDR3 DNA is TGTGCCAGCAGGAAGGATGGAGGCACAGATACGCAGTATTTT. Translated: CASRKDGGTDTQYF.

This sequence joins TRBV5-1 and TRBJ1-2; 10 nucleotides align to TRBD1. Germline CDR1 and CDR2: SGHRS and YFSETQ. V trimming: 4 bases; J trimming: 5 bases; junction bases outside the gene matches: 14. CDR3 length: 17 residues. This CDR3 is CASSLTQGGQGGYGYTF. The CDR3 region has the DNA TGCGCCAGCAGCCTCACTCAAGGAGGACAGGGGGGATATGGCTACACCTTC.

The chain has TRBV20-1 and TRBJ2-4; D is unclear. Per germline, CDR1 DFQATT and CDR2 SNEGSKA (reference sequence). V was trimmed by 6 bases and J by 4 bases, leaving 16 bases between them. The CDR3 is 14 residues long. CDR3: CSAPEQTGKNIQYF. CDR3 sequence (DNA): TGCAGTGCCCCGGAACAGACCGGGAAAAACATTCAGTACTTC.

This clonotype was counted between two and nine times. V and J are TRBV4-3 and TRBJ2-7; no clear D gene. Trimming took off 1 base at V and 2 bases at J, with 12 bases between the two ends. CDR1 and CDR2 from the germline V gene are LGHNA and YSLEER. The CDR3 loop spans 15 amino acids. CDR3 protein: CASSQGYGSAYEQYF. For the CDR3, the DNA is TGCGCCAGCAGCCAAGGGTATGGGTCAGCCTACGAGCAGTACTTC.

This clonotype has only a few counts. The chain carries TRBV12-3 or TRBV12-4 and TRBJ2-3, with 12 bases identical to TRBD2. CDR3 length: 17 amino acids. V was pared by 3 bases and J by 5 bases, with 9 bases of the junction left unmatched. The CDR3 sequence: CASSFWLAGGSEDTQYF. Written as DNA, the CDR3 is TGTGCCAGCAGTTTCTGGCTAGCGGGAGGGAGTGAAGATACGCAGTATTTT.

V and J are TRBV4-1 and TRBJ2-3; D possibly corresponds to TRBD1 (6 bases). In germline, CDR1 is MGHRA, CDR2 YSYEKL. The CDR3 length is 15 residues. Trimming removed 0 bases at V and 2 bases at J, with 9 bases between. The CDR3: CASSQEDRLTDTQYF. The CDR3 DNA sequence: TGCGCCAGCAGCCAAGAGGACAGACTCACAGATACGCAGTATTTT.

The chain carries TRBV6-5 and TRBJ1-2; 9 bases are a match to TRBD1. CDR3 length: 15 residues. J lost 4 bases, V lost 7 bases, and 10 bases had no gene match. CDR1 is MNHEY and CDR2 is SVGAGI in the germline V gene. Here the CDR3 reads CASIPTQGAAYGYTF. In nucleotides, the CDR3 is TGTGCCAGCATTCCTACACAGGGGGCGGCCTATGGCTACACCTTC.

The chain recombines TRBV20-1 with TRBJ2-1; TRBD1 might be the D (6 bases). The germline gives CDR1 DFQATT, CDR2 SNEGSKA (reference sequence). V was shortened by 4 bases and J by 2 bases, with 15 bases between the two germline ends. The CDR3 runs to 15 residues. The CDR3 sequence is CSATLPGATYNEQFF. Written as DNA, the CDR3 is TGCAGTGCTACCCTCCCAGGGGCCACCTACAATGAGCAGTTCTTC.

The chain has TRBV4-2 and TRBJ1-2; TRBD1 agrees at 8 bases. The CDR3 loop spans 15 amino acids. The V gene's germline CDR1 is LGHNA and CDR2 YNFKEQ. Trimming cost V 2 bases and J 3 bases; bases outside gene matches: 5. The CDR3 DNA is TGTGCCAGCAGCCAAATACTGGGACAGGACTATGGCTACACCTTC. Protein sequence: CASSQILGQDYGYTF.

The table lists this clonotype with many counts. The V gene is TRBV20-1, the J gene TRBJ2-7, with D perhaps TRBD2 (5 bases). The V gene's germline CDR1 is DFQATT and CDR2 SNEGSKA (reference sequence). The CDR3 is made up of 13 amino acids. The ends were cut back, 5 bases at V and 0 bases at J, with 11 bases in the middle. Written as DNA, the CDR3 is TGCAGTGCTGATTCGGGGAACTCCTACGAGCAGTACTTC. The encoded protein is CSADSGNSYEQYF.

This rearrangement joins TRBV7-9 to TRBJ1-4, with D possibly TRBD1 on 6 matching bases. This CDR3 is 18 amino acids long. Germline V CDR1 and CDR2: SEHNR, FQNEAQ (reference sequence). Trimming stripped 1 base from V and 1 base from J, with 16 bases between. The CDR3 loop reads CASSLDVRGVGTNEKLFF. The CDR3 nucleotides are TGTGCCAGCAGCTTAGACGTCAGGGGCGTCGGAACTAATGAAAAACTGTTTTTT.

V gene TRBV5-4 combines with J gene TRBJ2-1; D is perhaps TRBD1 (5 bases). The CDR3 spans 14 residues. Germline CDR1 is SGHNT and CDR2 is YYREEE (reference sequence). Trimming pared 0 bases from V and 7 bases from J, leaving 11 bases between. CDR3 DNA: TGTGCCAGCAGCTTGGGGGGCGCTGCGAATGAGCAGTTCTTC. The encoded protein is CASSLGGAANEQFF.

The rearrangement uses TRBV27 and TRBJ1-2; D is uncertain. The CDR3 sequence is 12 residues long. CDR1 and CDR2 from the germline V gene are MNHEY and SMNVEV (reference sequence). V dropped 6 bases and J dropped 4 bases, with 9 bases sitting between them. DNA for the CDR3: TGTGCCAGCAGGTCCCTGGGCTATGGCTACACCTTC. This sequence encodes CASRSLGYGYTF.